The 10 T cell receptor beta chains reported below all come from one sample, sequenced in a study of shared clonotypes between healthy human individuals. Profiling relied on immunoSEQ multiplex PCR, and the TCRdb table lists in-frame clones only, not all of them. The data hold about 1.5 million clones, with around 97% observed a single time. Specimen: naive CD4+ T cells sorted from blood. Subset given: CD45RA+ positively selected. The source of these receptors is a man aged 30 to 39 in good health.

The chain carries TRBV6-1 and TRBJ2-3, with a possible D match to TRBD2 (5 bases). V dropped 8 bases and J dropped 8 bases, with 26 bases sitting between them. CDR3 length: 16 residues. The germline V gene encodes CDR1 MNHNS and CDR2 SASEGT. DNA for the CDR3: TGTGCCAGCCGGGAAGGGCCCAACCGTGGACGCCTTACGCAGTATTTT. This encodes CASREGPNRGRLTQYF.

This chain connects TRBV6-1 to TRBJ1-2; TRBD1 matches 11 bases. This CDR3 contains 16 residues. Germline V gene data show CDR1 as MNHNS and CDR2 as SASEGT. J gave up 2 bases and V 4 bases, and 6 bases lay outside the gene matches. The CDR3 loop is CASSATWDRGNYGYTF. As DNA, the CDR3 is TGTGCCAGCAGTGCCACATGGGACAGGGGGAACTATGGCTACACCTTC.

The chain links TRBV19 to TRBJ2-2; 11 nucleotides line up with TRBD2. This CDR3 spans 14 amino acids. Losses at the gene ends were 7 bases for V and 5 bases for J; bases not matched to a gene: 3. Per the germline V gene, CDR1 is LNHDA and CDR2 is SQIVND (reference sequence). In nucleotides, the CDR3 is TGTGCCAGTAACGGACTAGCGGGTACCGGGGAGCTGTTTTTT. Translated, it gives CASNGLAGTGELFF.

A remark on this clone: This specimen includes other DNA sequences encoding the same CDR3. CDR3 loop: CASSLRGTAYEQYF. CDR3 nucleotide sequence: TGTGCCAGCAGTTTACGTGGGACAGCCTACGAGCAGTACTTC. V gene TRBV27 combines with J gene TRBJ2-7, with TRBD1 matching over 7 bases. Per the germline V gene, CDR1 is MNHEY and CDR2 is SMNVEV (reference sequence). This CDR3 contains 14 residues. The V and J ends lost 2 bases and 2 bases, in that order; junction bases with no gene match: 3.

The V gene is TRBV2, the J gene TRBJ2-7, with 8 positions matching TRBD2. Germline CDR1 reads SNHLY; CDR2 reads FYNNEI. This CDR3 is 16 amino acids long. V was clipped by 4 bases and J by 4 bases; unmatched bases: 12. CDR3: CASSGGSGRIPYEQYF. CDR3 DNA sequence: TGTGCCAGCAGTGGAGGAAGCGGGAGAATCCCTTACGAGCAGTACTTC.

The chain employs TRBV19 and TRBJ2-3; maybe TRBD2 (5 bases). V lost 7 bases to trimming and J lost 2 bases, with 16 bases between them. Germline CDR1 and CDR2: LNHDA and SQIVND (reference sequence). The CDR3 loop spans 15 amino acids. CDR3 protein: CASKPRTGITDTQYF. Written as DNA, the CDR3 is TGTGCCAGTAAACCCAGGACGGGAATCACAGATACGCAGTATTTT.

The chain's CDR3 is CASSLAERGNEQFF. The CDR3 DNA follows: TGCGCCAGCAGCTTGGCCGAGAGGGGCAATGAGCAGTTCTTC. This sequence joins TRBV5-1 and TRBJ2-1; D tentatively fits TRBD1 or TRBD2 (5 bases each). The germline gives CDR1 SGHRS, CDR2 YFSETQ. The germline V and J ends were trimmed by 0 bases and 6 bases, with 10 bases remaining between them. The CDR3 spans 14 residues. The full variable domain, with the rest looked up from reference TRBV5-1 and TRBJ2-1, is KAGVTQTPRYLIKTRGQQVTLSCSPISGHRSVSWYQQTPGQGLQFLFEYFSETQRNKGNFPGRFSGRQFSNSRSEMNVSTLELGDSALYLCASSLAERGNEQFFGPGTRLTVL.

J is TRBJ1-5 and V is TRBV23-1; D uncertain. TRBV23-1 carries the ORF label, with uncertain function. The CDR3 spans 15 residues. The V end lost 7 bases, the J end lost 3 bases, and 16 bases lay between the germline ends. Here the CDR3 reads CASTPGRGANQPQHF. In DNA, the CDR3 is TGCGCCAGCACTCCCGGGCGGGGAGCCAATCAGCCCCAGCATTTT.

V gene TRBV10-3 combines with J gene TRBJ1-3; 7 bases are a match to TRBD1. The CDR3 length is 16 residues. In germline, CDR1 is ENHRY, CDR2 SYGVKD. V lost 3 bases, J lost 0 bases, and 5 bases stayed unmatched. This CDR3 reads CAISDPDRDSGNTIYF. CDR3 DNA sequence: TGTGCCATCAGTGACCCCGACAGGGACTCTGGAAACACCATATATTTT.

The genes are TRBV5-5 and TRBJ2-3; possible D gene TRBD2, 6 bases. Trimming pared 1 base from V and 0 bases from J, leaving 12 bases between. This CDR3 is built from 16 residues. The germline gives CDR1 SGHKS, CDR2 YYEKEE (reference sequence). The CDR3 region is CASSLRARGSTDTQYF. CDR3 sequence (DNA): TGTGCCAGCAGCTTGAGGGCACGGGGGAGCACAGATACGCAGTATTTT.